This T cell receptor beta chain derives from a study of T cells in localized non-small cell lung cancer. Profiling relied on immunoSEQ multiplex PCR, and the TCRdb table lists in-frame clones only, not all of them. Of some 38,000 clones listed, about nine tenths are singletons. Trimming pared 6 bases from V and 0 bases from J, leaving 9 bases between. Germline CDR1 is SGHKS and CDR2 is YYEKEE (reference sequence). There are 13 residues in the CDR3. The sequencing used peripheral blood mononuclear cells, collected before any cancer treatment. The chain joins TRBV5-5 to TRBJ2-5, with TRBD2 as a possible D gene (6 bases). This receptor was identified in a male donor older than 55 with stage II lung adenocarcinoma. In nucleotides, the CDR3 is TGTGCCAGCACCACGGGGGACCAAGAGACCCAGTACTTC. Residues: CASTTGDQETQYF.